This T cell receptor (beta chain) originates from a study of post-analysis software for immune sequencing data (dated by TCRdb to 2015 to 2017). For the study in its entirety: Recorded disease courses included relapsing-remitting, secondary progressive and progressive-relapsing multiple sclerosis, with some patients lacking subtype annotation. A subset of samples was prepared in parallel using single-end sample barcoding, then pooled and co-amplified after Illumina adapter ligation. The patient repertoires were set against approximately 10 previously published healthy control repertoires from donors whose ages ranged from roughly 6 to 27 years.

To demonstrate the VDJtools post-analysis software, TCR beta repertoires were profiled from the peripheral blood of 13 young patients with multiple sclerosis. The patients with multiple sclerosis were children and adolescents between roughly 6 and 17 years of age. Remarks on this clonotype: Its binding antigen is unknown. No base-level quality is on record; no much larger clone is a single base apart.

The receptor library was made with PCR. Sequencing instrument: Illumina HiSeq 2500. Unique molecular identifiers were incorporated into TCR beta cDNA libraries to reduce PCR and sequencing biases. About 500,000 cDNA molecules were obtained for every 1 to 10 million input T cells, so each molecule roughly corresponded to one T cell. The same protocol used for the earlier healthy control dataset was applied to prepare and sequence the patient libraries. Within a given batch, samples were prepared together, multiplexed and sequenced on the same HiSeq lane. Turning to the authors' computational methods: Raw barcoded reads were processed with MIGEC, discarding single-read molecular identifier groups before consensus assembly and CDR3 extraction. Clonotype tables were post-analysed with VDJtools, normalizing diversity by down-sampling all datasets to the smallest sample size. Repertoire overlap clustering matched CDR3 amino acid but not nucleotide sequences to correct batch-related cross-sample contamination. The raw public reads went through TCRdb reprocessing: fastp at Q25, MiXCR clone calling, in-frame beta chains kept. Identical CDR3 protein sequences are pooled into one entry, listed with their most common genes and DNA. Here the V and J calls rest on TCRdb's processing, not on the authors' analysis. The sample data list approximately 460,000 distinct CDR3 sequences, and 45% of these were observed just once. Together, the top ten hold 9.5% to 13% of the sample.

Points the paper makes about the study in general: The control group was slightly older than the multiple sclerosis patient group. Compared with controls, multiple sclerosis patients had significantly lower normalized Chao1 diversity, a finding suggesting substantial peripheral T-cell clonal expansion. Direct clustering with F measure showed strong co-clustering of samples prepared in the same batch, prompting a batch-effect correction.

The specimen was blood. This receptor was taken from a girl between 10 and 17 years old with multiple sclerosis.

The bases are TGTGCCAGCAGTGCGATGGGACCCCCAAATGAAAAACTGTTTTTT. This sequence encodes CASSAMGPPNEKLFF. This sequence uses TRBV6-1 and TRBJ1-4; the best D guess is TRBD1, with 5 bases matching. CDR1 and CDR2, per the germline V gene, are MNHNS and SASEGT. From its cysteine to its phenylalanine, the CDR3 spans 15 amino acids. Of the read, only the CDR3 DNA is kept; its 45 bases are in frame from base 1. The trim is 4 bases for V and 5 bases for J, with a gap of 14 bases between the germline ends.